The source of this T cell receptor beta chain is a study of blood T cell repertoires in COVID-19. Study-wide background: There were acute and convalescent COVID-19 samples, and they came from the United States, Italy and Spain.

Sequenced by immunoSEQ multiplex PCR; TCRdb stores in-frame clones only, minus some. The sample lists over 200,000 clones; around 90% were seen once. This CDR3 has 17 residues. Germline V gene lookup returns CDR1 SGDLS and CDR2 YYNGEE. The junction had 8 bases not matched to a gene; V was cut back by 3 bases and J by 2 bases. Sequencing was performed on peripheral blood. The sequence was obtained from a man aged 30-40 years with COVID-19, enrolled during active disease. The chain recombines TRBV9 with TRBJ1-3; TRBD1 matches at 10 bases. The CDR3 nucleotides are TGTGCCAGCAGCGAGCGAAACGGACAGGGGGCTGGAAACACCATATATTTT. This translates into CASSERNGQGAGNTIYF.